The 23 T cell receptor beta chains reported below all come from one sample, sequenced in a study of blood T cell repertoires in COVID-19. TCRdb keeps only in-frame clones here, not all; method: immunoSEQ multiplex PCR. The sample lists tens of thousands of clones; about 83% were seen once. Sequenced material: peripheral blood. The source is a human donor in a cohort sampled during active COVID-19.

The chain has TRBV5-1 and TRBJ1-2; D is perhaps TRBD1 (5 bases). Germline CDR1 SGHRS, CDR2 YFSETQ. This CDR3 contains 15 residues. Trimming pared 0 bases from V and 6 bases from J, leaving 15 bases between. The CDR3 DNA reads as TGCGCCAGCAGCTTGGTTTGGGACTCTAGGAATGGCTACACCTTC. This encodes CASSLVWDSRNGYTF.

Notes on this clone: An end of the junction does not agree with germline; a read error may underlie this. The chain joins TRBV7-7 to TRBJ2-1; 8 nucleotides align to TRBD2. Germline V CDR1 and CDR2: SSHAT, FNYEAQ (reference sequence). This CDR3 region has 15 residues. The CDR3 nucleotides read TGTGCTAGCAGCTTGGACGGGGGGGCAGGTGATGAGCAGTTCTTC. Translated, it gives CASSLDGGAGDEQFF.

V and J are TRBV9 and TRBJ2-7; TRBD2 aligns across 7 bases. The CDR3 has 14 residues. V gave up 0 bases and J gave up 6 bases; unmatched junction bases: 6. In germline, CDR1 is SGDLS, CDR2 YYNGEE. The CDR3 DNA reads as TGTGCCAGCAGCGTAGTAATGGGGGAGGGCGAGCAGTACTTC. Its protein product is CASSVVMGEGEQYF.

CDR3 DNA: TGTGCCAGCAGATACACTAGCGGGGGGGCCTACGAGCAGTACTTC. Translating it yields CASRYTSGGAYEQYF. The chain joins TRBV27 to TRBJ2-7; 13 bases line up with TRBD2. The CDR3 sequence is 15 residues long. Looked up from germline, CDR1 is MNHEY and CDR2 is SMNVEV (reference sequence). The V segment lost 6 bases and the J segment 2 bases; nucleotides outside the gene matches: 4.

The chain is built from TRBV5-5 and TRBJ2-1; D uncertain. Germline CDR1 reads SGHKS; CDR2 reads YYEKEE (reference sequence). Trimming took off 7 bases at V and 8 bases at J, with 16 bases between the two ends. There are 13 residues in the CDR3. CDR3 sequence: CASRLQYRYEQFF. CDR3 DNA: TGTGCCAGCCGACTTCAGTATCGGTATGAGCAGTTCTTC.

V is TRBV10-1 and J is TRBJ2-2; D gene uncertain. CDR1 is WNHNN, CDR2 SYGVQD, per germline (reference sequence). Deletions cut 2 bases from V and 4 bases from J, with 11 bases between. This CDR3 is 15 amino acids long. CDR3 DNA sequence: TGCGCCAGCAGTGAGGCGGAAAGTACCACCGGGGAGCTGTTTTTT. Amino acid sequence: CASSEAESTTGELFF.

This clone was picked up one time. The rearrangement links TRBV6-1 to TRBJ1-5; 7 bases are a match to TRBD1. The CDR3 is 15 residues long. The V gene end was trimmed by 2 bases and the J gene end by 3 bases; junction bases not matched to a gene: 4. Per the germline V gene, CDR1 is MNHNS and CDR2 is SASEGT. This chain's CDR3 is CASSENEGANQPQHF. CDR3 in DNA: TGTGCCAGCAGTGAAAATGAGGGGGCCAATCAGCCCCAGCATTTT.

The V call is TRBV2, the J call TRBJ2-5; 9 positions match TRBD1. The CDR3 totals 12 residues. Trimming cost V 7 bases and J 4 bases; bases outside gene matches: 1. Germline CDR1 SNHLY, CDR2 FYNNEI. The CDR3 region has the DNA TGTGCCAGCACGGGACAGGGAGAGACCCAGTACTTC. Translating gives CASTGQGETQYF.

This clone was counted between two and nine times. The chain links TRBV19 to TRBJ1-2; unclear D gene. The V end was cut by 4 bases, the J end by 1 base, with 7 bases between. Germline CDR1 reads LNHDA; CDR2 reads SQIVND (reference sequence). CDR3 length: 13 residues. The CDR3 sequence is CASSTWLNYGYTF. CDR3 in DNA: TGTGCCAGTAGTACGTGGCTTAACTATGGCTACACCTTC.

The chain is built from TRBV5-1 and TRBJ2-2; maybe TRBD2 (6 bases). From germline, CDR1 is SGHRS and CDR2 YFSETQ. CDR3 length: 15 amino acids. Trimming removed 0 bases at V and 5 bases at J, with 11 bases between. As DNA, the CDR3 is TGCGCCAGCAGCTTGGTCGGCGGGGTAACCGGGGAGCTGTTTTTT. Translated, it gives CASSLVGGVTGELFF.

Regarding this clone: This is likely a read error, given that the CDR3 carries no conserved phenylalanine or tryptophan at its end. It is unclear where the CDR3 begins or ends on the DNA, so no DNA is shown, and the CDR3 is as TCRdb lists it. The rearrangement joins TRBV9 to TRBJ2-4; TRBD2 is the table's D call and was not checked against the DNA. Counting both end residues, the CDR3 totals 16 amino acids. The V gene's germline CDR1 is SGDLS and CDR2 YYNGEE. The CDR3 sequence is CASSVGLAGGDPLCQL.

The gene calls are TRBV5-4 and TRBJ1-1; D is perhaps TRBD1 (5 bases). Germline CDR1 and CDR2: SGHNT and YYREEE (reference sequence). This CDR3 has 16 amino acids. V dropped 1 base and J dropped 1 base, with 14 bases sitting between them. CDR3 sequence: CASSLPVGGGNTEAFF. The CDR3 DNA reads TGTGCCAGCAGCTTGCCGGTGGGGGGAGGGAACACTGAAGCTTTCTTT. The complete variable domain, with remaining parts taken from reference TRBV5-4 and TRBJ1-1, reads ETGVTQSPTHLIKTRGQQVTLRCSSQSGHNTVSWYQQALGQGPQFIFQYYREEENGRGNFPPRFSGLQFPNYSSELNVNALELDDSALYLCASSLPVGGGNTEAFFGQGTRLTVV.

V is TRBV15 and J is TRBJ2-2; 9 bases are shared with TRBD1. The V gene's germline CDR1 is LNHNV and CDR2 YYDKDF (reference sequence). The trim removed 0 bases at V and 5 bases at J, leaving 10 bases unmatched. This CDR3 has 18 amino acids. The CDR3 nucleotides read TGTGCCACCAGCAGAGATTATGGGACAGGGAGGAGTACCGGGGAGCTGTTTTTT. Translating it yields CATSRDYGTGRSTGELFF.

The chain joins TRBV7-9 to TRBJ1-4; no clear D gene. CDR3 size: 12 residues. Trimming left V 0 bases short and J 8 bases short, with 4 bases between. In germline, CDR1 is SEHNR, CDR2 FQNEAQ (reference sequence). CDR3 sequence: CASSLATEKLFF. The CDR3 DNA reads TGTGCCAGCAGCTTAGCCACAGAAAAACTGTTTTTT.

The rearrangement joins TRBV3-1 (or the pseudogene TRBV3-2) to TRBJ1-4; 7 nucleotides agree with TRBD1. The CDR3 is 14 amino acids. After removal of 7 bases from V and 3 bases from J, the junction contained 5 bases not matched to a gene. Germline V gene lookup returns CDR1 LGHDT and CDR2 YNNKEL (reference sequence). CDR3 nucleotide sequence: TGTGCCAGCAACTGGGGACAGCCTAATGAAAAACTGTTTTTT. Protein: CASNWGQPNEKLFF.

This clone has a single count. The J gene is TRBJ1-6, the V gene TRBV5-4, with TRBD1 matching 7 bases. CDR1 SGHNT and CDR2 YYREEE come from the germline V gene (reference sequence). Unmatched junction bases numbered 0, after V lost 0 bases and J lost 6 bases. The CDR3 has 14 amino acids. The CDR3 DNA is TGTGCCAGCAGCTTGGACAGGGGTAATTCACCCCTCCACTTT. Translation gives CASSLDRGNSPLHF.

The table lists this clone with a few counts. CDR3 bases: TGCGCCAGCAGCTCCAATACCCCCCAAATGGGGACAGATTACTCCTACGAGCAGTACTTC. Translation gives CASSSNTPQMGTDYSYEQYF. The gene calls are TRBV5-1 and TRBJ2-7, with 7 bases lining up with TRBD1. This CDR3 is built from 20 residues. J lost 0 bases, V lost 3 bases, and 21 bases had no gene match. Per germline, CDR1 SGHRS and CDR2 YFSETQ.

V usage is TRBV6-5 and J usage is TRBJ1-5; TRBD1 might be the D (5 bases). Trimming took off 6 bases at V and 2 bases at J, with 14 bases between the two ends. This CDR3 spans 15 amino acids. From germline, CDR1 is MNHEY and CDR2 SVGAGI. This CDR3 is CASSWRGEGNQPQHF. As DNA, the CDR3 is TGTGCCAGCAGCTGGCGGGGGGAAGGCAATCAGCCCCAGCATTTT.

The V and J genes are TRBV9 and TRBJ1-1; possibly TRBD1 for D (5 bases). Looked up from germline, CDR1 is SGDLS and CDR2 is YYNGEE. The CDR3 is made up of 15 amino acids. Trimming pared 0 bases from V and 0 bases from J, leaving 9 bases between. The CDR3 loop is CASSVGGAMNTEAFF. The CDR3 bases are TGTGCCAGCAGCGTAGGTGGGGCTATGAACACTGAAGCTTTCTTT.

This chain links TRBV11-2 with TRBJ1-6; D is uncertain. Germline CDR1 is SGHAT and CDR2 is FQNNGV. The CDR3 is 16 residues long. Deletions cut 5 bases from V and 7 bases from J, with 18 bases between. In DNA form, the CDR3 reads TGTGCCAGCAGCGCAAAAGGGCGGGAGGGAAATTCACCCCTCCACTTT. This sequence encodes CASSAKGREGNSPLHF.

This clone was found a few times. The V and J genes are TRBV7-8 and TRBJ2-7, with TRBD2 identical over 7 bases. CDR1 and CDR2 (germline): SGHVS, FQNEAQ. With V trimmed by 3 bases and J by 5 bases, 10 bases remained unmatched. The CDR3 consists of 15 residues. The DNA of the CDR3 is TGTGCCAGCAGCTTGGCGTTGGGGGGGTTTGACGAGCAGTACTTC. It translates to CASSLALGGFDEQYF.

V gene TRBV2 combines with J gene TRBJ2-3; D perhaps matches TRBD2 (6 bases). The germline V gene has CDR1 SNHLY and CDR2 FYNNEI. V shed 7 bases and J shed 0 bases, with 11 bases lying between them. The CDR3 is made up of 14 amino acids. CDR3: CASIGRTSTDTQYF. The CDR3 DNA follows: TGTGCCAGCATCGGGAGAACTAGCACAGATACGCAGTATTTT.

The chain employs TRBV5-1 and TRBJ1-1, with a weak D call TRBD1 (5 bases). V lost 5 bases and J lost 1, with 12 bases in between. The CDR3 consists of 14 residues. In germline, CDR1 is SGHRS, CDR2 YFSETQ. CDR3 nucleotide sequence: TGCGCCAGCAGGCCGGCGGGACCGAACACTGAAGCTTTCTTT. Translated: CASRPAGPNTEAFF.